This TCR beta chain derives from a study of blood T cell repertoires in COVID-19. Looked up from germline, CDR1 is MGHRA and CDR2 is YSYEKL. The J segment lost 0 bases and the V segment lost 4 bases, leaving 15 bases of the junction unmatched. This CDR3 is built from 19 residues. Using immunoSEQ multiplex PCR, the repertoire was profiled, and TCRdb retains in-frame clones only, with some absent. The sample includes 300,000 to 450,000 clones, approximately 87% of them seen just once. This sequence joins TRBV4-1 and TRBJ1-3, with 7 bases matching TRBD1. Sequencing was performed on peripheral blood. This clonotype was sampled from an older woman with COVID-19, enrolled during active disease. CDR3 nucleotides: TGCGCCAGCAGCCTAACCCGAGGGGGCAGGTTGGACTCTGGAAACACCATATATTTT. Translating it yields CASSLTRGGRLDSGNTIYF.